This T cell receptor (beta chain) was retrieved from a study of blood T cell repertoires in COVID-19. Study as a whole: T cells, B-cell-depleted T cells, or PBMCs supplied cDNA or gDNA.

Looked up from germline, CDR1 is SGHNT and CDR2 is YYREEE (reference sequence). V gave up 2 bases and J gave up 1 base; unmatched junction bases: 4. The CDR3 spans 18 residues. Method: immunoSEQ multiplex PCR; TCRdb's copy keeps in-frame clones and lacks some. The data show approximately 360,000 clones, approximately 89% seen once. Participants came from fewer than 25 US areas, aged about 18 to 89 years. Participants had their cohort set by participant-reported clinical history. The sequenced material came from PBMCs or T cells enriched from blood (not recorded which). The rearrangement joins TRBV5-4 to TRBJ2-1; 15 bases agree with TRBD2. The TCR sequence derives from a man in his forties or fifties in a cohort exposed to, infected with or recovered from COVID-19 (not recorded which). The CDR3 is CASSFGLAGGASYNEQFF. In DNA, the CDR3 is TGTGCCAGCAGCTTCGGACTAGCGGGAGGGGCTTCCTACAATGAGCAGTTCTTC.